Below, 8 T cell receptor beta chains from the same sample are listed, as sequenced in a study of blood T cell repertoires in COVID-19 (TCRdb year 2020). Preparation of the library involved the immunoSEQ multiplex PCR assay. In TCRdb, the immuneACCESS table is reduced to in-frame sequences with V and J assigned. These tables do not hold every clone; where another copy was compared, an unresolved V gene accounts for under half, and the others remain unexplained. Here the sample has 160,000 or so clones; 65% to 90% occur a single time. The ten top clones hold less than 2% of the sample. Sequencing input: peripheral blood. The receptors come from a human donor in a cohort sampled during active COVID-19.

This chain links TRBV6-5 with TRBJ1-1; D may be TRBD1 (6 bases). Germline lookup yields CDR1 MNHEY and CDR2 SVGAGI. The CDR3 has 15 residues. The V end lost 4 bases, the J end lost 3 bases, and 15 bases lay between the germline ends. The CDR3 DNA follows: TGTGCCAGCAGTTGGACGACAGGAGAGGACACTGAAGCTTTCTTT. This encodes CASSWTTGEDTEAFF.

This clone was detected only once. The DNA for the CDR3 is TGTGCCAGCAGCTTGACCGGGACAGGGGTCTACGAGCAGTACTTC. Amino acids: CASSLTGTGVYEQYF. The genes are TRBV11-2 and TRBJ2-7, with TRBD1 identical over 10 bases. This CDR3 comprises 15 residues. Germline V lookup: CDR1 SGHAT, CDR2 FQNNGV. Trimming at V came to 3 bases and at J to 3 bases, leaving 5 bases not matched to a gene.

J is TRBJ1-3 and V is TRBV7-9; D ambiguous. V was trimmed by 5 bases and J by 2 bases, leaving 19 bases between them. The CDR3 is 17 amino acids. Germline-derived CDR1 and CDR2 are SEHNR and FQNEAQ (reference sequence). The CDR3, as DNA: TGTGCCAGCAGCCCAACGTTTAAGAGGGCGGCTGGAAACACCATATATTTT. Protein product: CASSPTFKRAAGNTIYF.

This clone has only one observation. This chain links TRBV2 with TRBJ1-2; 7 positions match TRBD1. The CDR3 is made up of 13 amino acids. V dropped 8 bases and J dropped 6; count of bases not matched to a gene: 9. CDR1 and CDR2 from the germline V gene are SNHLY and FYNNEI. Here the CDR3 DNA reads TGTGCCAGCGGACAGGAGTATACCAATGGCTACACCTTC. As protein: CASGQEYTNGYTF.

In its sample, this clone was seen once. The chain combines TRBV7-9 with TRBJ2-3, with 7 bases aligning to TRBD2. Germline V gene data show CDR1 as SEHNR and CDR2 as FQNEAQ (reference sequence). CDR3 length: 15 residues. V was clipped by 5 bases and J by 5 bases; unmatched bases: 10. This CDR3 is CASSPRLGGVDTQYF. In nucleotides, the CDR3 is TGTGCCAGCAGCCCTCGACTGGGGGGGGTAGATACGCAGTATTTT.

This chain uses TRBV7-2 with TRBJ2-1; 9 bases map to TRBD2. Trimming cost V 3 bases and J 4 bases; bases outside gene matches: 7. Germline CDR1 is SGHTA and CDR2 is FQGNSA. The length of the CDR3 is 16 residues. This CDR3 reads CASSFGGGRAYNEQFF. Here the CDR3 DNA reads TGTGCCAGCAGCTTTGGGGGCGGGAGGGCATACAATGAGCAGTTCTTC.

The rearrangement joins TRBV7-9 to TRBJ1-4; D not certain. V lost 6 bases and J 0 bases, leaving 5 bases between the germline ends. This CDR3 has 13 amino acids. Per the germline V gene, CDR1 is SEHNR and CDR2 is FQNEAQ (reference sequence). The DNA for the CDR3 is TGTGCCAGCAGGAGGGCAACTAATGAAAAACTGTTTTTT. It is translated as CASRRATNEKLFF. The full variable domain, in which reference TRBV7-9 and TRBJ1-4 provide the parts outside the CDR3, is DTGVSQNPRHKITKRGQNVTFRCDPISEHNRLYWYRQTLGQGPEFLTYFQNEAQLEKSRLLSDRFSAERPKGSFSTLEIQRTEQGDSAMYLCASRRATNEKLFFGSGTQLSVL.

The chain links TRBV5-1 to TRBJ2-1; 10 bases align to TRBD2. The CDR3 loop spans 13 amino acids. Unmatched junction bases numbered 6, after V lost 1 base and J lost 14 bases. Looked up from germline, CDR1 is SGHRS and CDR2 is YFSETQ. The DNA for the CDR3 is TGCGCCAGCAGCTTGCGGCTAGCGGGAGATGAGTTCTTC. The encoded protein is CASSLRLAGDEFF.